One and the same sample provided the 20 T cell receptor beta chains below, sequenced in a study of T cells in Graves' hyperthyroidism and ophthalmopathy. RNA transcripts yielded amplified TCR beta CDR3 regions. A first-round RT-PCR of the TCR CDR3 used the HTBI primer set. TCRdb reprocessed the multiplex PCR reads via MiXCR and lists one record per CDR3 protein. The table lists fewer than 850,000 distinct CDR3 sequences, roughly 17% of them singletons. Sequenced material: blood. The origin of the receptors is a man aged 45 to 65 with Graves' hyperthyroidism.

This clonotype was detected many times. The CDR3, as DNA: TGTGCCAGCAGCCCTCGGACAGGCACAGATACGCAGTATTTT. Translated: CASSPRTGTDTQYF. The chain is built from TRBV7-2 and TRBJ2-3; D is possibly TRBD1 (6 bases). This CDR3 spans 14 amino acids. V lost 5 bases to trimming and J lost 1 base, with 10 bases between them. Germline CDR1 is SGHTA and CDR2 is FQGNSA.

The rearrangement uses TRBV29-1 and TRBJ2-1; D tentatively fits TRBD1 or TRBD2 (5 bases each). Germline CDR1 is SQVTM and CDR2 is ANQGSEA. The CDR3 extends over 14 amino acids. V lost 3 bases to trimming and J lost 6 bases, with 15 bases between them. CDR3 sequence: CSVEWFGGPNEQFF. CDR3 in DNA: TGCAGCGTTGAGTGGTTTGGGGGTCCCAATGAGCAGTTCTTC.

With regard to this clonotype: At one of its ends the junction is not consistent with the germline gene, which may arise from a read error. The chain combines TRBV5-1 with TRBJ2-6, with a weak D call TRBD1 (5 bases). This CDR3 is built from 16 residues. Germline CDR1 and CDR2: SGHRS and YFSETQ. CDR3 protein: CASSIQASSWANVLTF. CDR3 coding DNA: TGCGCCAGCAGCATACAGGCAAGCTCTTGGGCCAACGTCCTGACTTTC.

This clonotype was seen a handful of times. The chain links TRBV5-5 to TRBJ1-1, with D possibly being TRBD1 (5 bases). Germline assignment: CDR1 SGHKS and CDR2 YYEKEE (reference sequence). V gave up 0 bases and J gave up 4 bases, with 19 bases separating them. The CDR3 has 17 amino acids. CDR3 sequence reads: CASSLEPQAGMFTEAFF. Here the CDR3 DNA reads TGTGCCAGCAGCTTGGAACCCCAGGCAGGGATGTTCACTGAAGCTTTCTTT. Combining the CDR3 with reference TRBV5-5 and TRBJ1-1 gives the whole variable domain DAGVTQSPTHLIKTRGQQVTLRCSPISGHKSVSWYQQVLGQGPQFIFQYYEKEERGRGNFPDRFSARQFPNYSSELNVNALLLGDSALYLCASSLEPQAGMFTEAFFGQGTRLTVV.

This clonotype was picked up many times. This chain uses TRBV18 with TRBJ1-1, with a possible D match to TRBD1 (5 bases). The germline V gene encodes CDR1 KGHSH and CDR2 LQKENI. V lost 6 bases and J lost 1, with 9 bases in between. This CDR3 is 13 amino acids long. As DNA, the CDR3 is TGTGCCAGCTCTTGGCAGGGGAACACTGAAGCTTTCTTT. It is translated as CASSWQGNTEAFF.

This chain joins TRBV29-1 and TRBJ1-2; possible D gene TRBD1, 5 bases. The germline gives CDR1 SQVTM, CDR2 ANQGSEA. This CDR3 spans 11 amino acids. Deletions cut 4 bases from V and 6 bases from J, with 9 bases between. The CDR3 nucleotides read TGCAGCGTTGGGACGGGGGATGGCTACACCTTC. This encodes CSVGTGDGYTF.

This clonotype has more than one count but fewer than ten. The V gene is TRBV4-1, the J gene TRBJ2-2; perhaps D is TRBD1 or TRBD2 (5 bases each). V was trimmed by 4 bases and J by 4 bases, leaving 7 bases between them. The CDR3 consists of 13 residues. Germline V gene data show CDR1 as MGHRA and CDR2 as YSYEKL. CDR3 sequence reads: CASSRGTTGELFF. In nucleotides, the CDR3 is TGCGCCAGCAGCCGAGGGACCACCGGGGAGCTGTTTTTT.

CDR3 bases: TGTGCCATCAGTGAGTCGATGGCTAGCGGGAGATCTAATGAGCAGTTCTTC. Protein sequence: CAISESMASGRSNEQFF. The chain employs TRBV10-3 and TRBJ2-1, with 10 positions matching TRBD2. The J segment lost 7 bases and the V segment lost 0 bases, leaving 9 bases of the junction unmatched. This CDR3 spans 17 amino acids. In germline, CDR1 is ENHRY, CDR2 SYGVKD.

Notes on this clonotype: A read error may explain this, as a much larger clone is one base away. The chain combines TRBV28 with TRBJ2-7, with 9 positions matching TRBD2. V trimming: 2 bases; J trimming: 3 bases; junction bases outside the gene matches: 2. Germline assignment: CDR1 MDHEN and CDR2 SYDVKM. The CDR3 runs to 14 residues. The CDR3 DNA sequence: TGTGCCAGCAGTTTACTAGCGGGGTTCTACGAGCAGTACTTC. This encodes CASSLLAGFYEQYF.

This clonotype has a count of ten or more. The V gene is TRBV19, the J gene TRBJ1-5; 8 bases fit TRBD1. This CDR3 has 16 residues. V was clipped by 3 bases and J by 6 bases; unmatched bases: 10. Germline assignment: CDR1 LNHDA and CDR2 SQIVND (reference sequence). CDR3 nucleotide sequence: TGTGCCAGTAGTATCTTTCTAGGACAGGGAGCTCAGCCCCAGCATTTT. It codes for CASSIFLGQGAQPQHF.

This clonotype was picked up a small number of times. This chain uses TRBV28 with TRBJ1-1; a possible D gene is TRBD1 (6 bases). CDR1 is MDHEN, CDR2 SYDVKM, per germline. V gave up 4 bases and J gave up 6 bases, with 24 bases separating them. The CDR3 is made up of 17 amino acids. The CDR3 spells CASSSPGTRGTIAEAFF. The CDR3 DNA reads TGTGCCAGCAGTTCTCCCGGGACACGCGGAACAATCGCTGAAGCTTTCTTT.

The chain uses TRBV11-2 and TRBJ2-7, with D perhaps TRBD2 (5 bases). V was shortened by 5 bases and J by 3 bases, with 17 bases between the two germline ends. Germline-derived CDR1 and CDR2 are SGHAT and FQNNGV. The CDR3 has 15 residues. CDR3 sequence reads: CASSQDQRIIYEQYF. The CDR3 region has the DNA TGTGCCAGCAGCCAAGACCAGCGGATAATCTACGAGCAGTACTTC.

The chain couples TRBV7-2 to TRBJ2-2; perhaps TRBD2 as D (6 bases). Trimming removed 1 base from V and 7 bases from J, with 13 bases in between. The CDR3 loop spans 15 amino acids. Germline CDR1 is SGHTA and CDR2 is FQGNSA. The CDR3 bases are TGTGCCAGCAGCTTAGGGGCAGGGAGGTACGGGGAGCTGTTTTTT. Amino acids: CASSLGAGRYGELFF. The full variable domain, in which reference TRBV7-2 and TRBJ2-2 provide the parts outside the CDR3, is GAGVSQSPSNKVTEKGKDVELRCDPISGHTALYWYRQSLGQGLEFLIYFQGNSAPDKSGLPSDRFSAERTGGSVSTLTIQRTQQEDSAVYLCASSLGAGRYGELFFGEGSRLTVL.

This clonotype was detected only a few times. The chain couples TRBV19 to TRBJ2-7; D unclear. Between the trimmed V and J ends, which lost 5 bases and 7 bases, there was a span of 15 bases. In germline, CDR1 is LNHDA, CDR2 SQIVND (reference sequence). The CDR3 is made up of 13 amino acids. CDR3 protein: CASSPWGSMEQYF. In DNA form, the CDR3 reads TGTGCCAGTAGTCCCTGGGGTTCTATGGAGCAGTACTTC.

This clonotype came up once. This chain joins TRBV11-2 and TRBJ2-3; 11 bases line up with TRBD2. The germline gives CDR1 SGHAT, CDR2 FQNNGV. The junction had 4 bases not matched to a gene; V was cut back by 5 bases and J by 3 bases. This CDR3 contains 15 residues. CDR3 loop: CASSKGTSGTDTQYF. CDR3 sequence (DNA): TGTGCCAGCAGCAAAGGGACTAGCGGAACAGATACGCAGTATTTT.

The CDR3 loop reads CASSIAGQGNTIYF. DNA for the CDR3: TGTGCCAGTAGTATCGCGGGTCAAGGAAACACCATATATTTT. This sequence joins TRBV19 and TRBJ1-3; D not certain. Germline CDR1 and CDR2: LNHDA and SQIVND (reference sequence). The CDR3 has 14 amino acids. Trimming removed 3 bases from V and 4 bases from J, with 10 bases in between. The whole variable domain, remainder taken from reference TRBV19 and TRBJ1-3, is DGGITQSPKYLFRKEGQNVTLSCEQNLNHDAMYWYRQDPGQGLRLIYYSQIVNDFQKGDIAEGYSVSREKKESFPLTVTSAQKNPTAFYLCASSIAGQGNTIYFGEGSWLTVV.

This clonotype was observed many times. The V and J genes are TRBV2 and TRBJ2-4; TRBD1 might be the D (5 bases). Trimming cost V 6 bases and J 0 bases, with 12 bases left between them. Germline CDR1 SNHLY, CDR2 FYNNEI. The CDR3 spans 15 residues. Here the CDR3 reads CASRPGKLAKNIQYF. CDR3 bases: TGTGCCAGCAGGCCAGGGAAGCTAGCCAAAAACATTCAGTACTTC.

This clonotype came up many times. J is TRBJ2-7 and V is TRBV28; D gene ambiguous. The V and J ends lost 5 bases and 5 bases respectively, with 10 bases between them. The CDR3 has 12 amino acids. Germline lookup yields CDR1 MDHEN and CDR2 SYDVKM. CDR3 nucleotide sequence: TGTGCCAGCAGTGCCTTCGATCACGAGCAGTACTTC. It is translated as CASSAFDHEQYF.

In this sample, this clonotype turned up a few times. This chain uses TRBV15 with TRBJ1-1; D is undetermined. The CDR3 consists of 16 residues. The germline gives CDR1 LNHNV, CDR2 YYDKDF (reference sequence). Trimming cost V 0 bases and J 1 base, with 12 bases left between them. In nucleotides, the CDR3 is TGTGCCACCAGCAGAGATTTGGTGGCAACGAACACTGAAGCTTTCTTT. Protein sequence: CATSRDLVATNTEAFF.

The chain joins TRBV5-4 to TRBJ2-5; 8 bases map to TRBD2. There are 17 residues in the CDR3. With 2 bases clipped from V and 5 bases from J, the junction kept 14 bases outside the gene matches. Germline V gives CDR1 SGHNT, CDR2 YYREEE (reference sequence). CDR3 residues: CASSFRSIASGLETQYF. As DNA, the CDR3 is TGTGCCAGCAGCTTTCGATCCATTGCTAGCGGGCTGGAGACCCAGTACTTC.